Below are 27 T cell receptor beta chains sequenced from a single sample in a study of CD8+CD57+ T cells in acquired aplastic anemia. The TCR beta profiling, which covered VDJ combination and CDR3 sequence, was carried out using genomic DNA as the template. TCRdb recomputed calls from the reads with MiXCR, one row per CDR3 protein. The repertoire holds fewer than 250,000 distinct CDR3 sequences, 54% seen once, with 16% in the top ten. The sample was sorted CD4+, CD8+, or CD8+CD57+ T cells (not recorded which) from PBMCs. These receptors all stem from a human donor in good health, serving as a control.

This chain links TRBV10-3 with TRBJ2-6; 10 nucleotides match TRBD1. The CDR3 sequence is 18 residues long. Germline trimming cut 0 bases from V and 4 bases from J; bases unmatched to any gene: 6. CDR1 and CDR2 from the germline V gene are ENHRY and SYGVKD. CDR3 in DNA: TGTGCCATCAGTGAGTCCGGGGGACAGGGGCTGGGGGCCAACGTCCTGACTTTC. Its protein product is CAISESGGQGLGANVLTF.

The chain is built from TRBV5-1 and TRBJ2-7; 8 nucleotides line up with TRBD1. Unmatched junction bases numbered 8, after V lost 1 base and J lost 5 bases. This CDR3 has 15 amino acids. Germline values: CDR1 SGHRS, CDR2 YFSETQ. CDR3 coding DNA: TGCGCCAGCAGCTTGCCGGGACAGGTCTTCCACGAGCAGTACTTC. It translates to CASSLPGQVFHEQYF. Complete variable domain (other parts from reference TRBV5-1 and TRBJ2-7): KAGVTQTPRYLIKTRGQQVTLSCSPISGHRSVSWYQQTPGQGLQFLFEYFSETQRNKGNFPGRFSGRQFSNSRSEMNVSTLELGDSALYLCASSLPGQVFHEQYFGPGTRLTVT.

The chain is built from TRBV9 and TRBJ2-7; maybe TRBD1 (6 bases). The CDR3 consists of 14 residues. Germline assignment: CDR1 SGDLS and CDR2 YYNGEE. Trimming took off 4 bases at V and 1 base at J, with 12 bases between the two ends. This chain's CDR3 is CASSPSDSSYEQYF. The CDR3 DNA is TGTGCCAGCAGCCCCTCGGACAGTTCCTACGAGCAGTACTTC.

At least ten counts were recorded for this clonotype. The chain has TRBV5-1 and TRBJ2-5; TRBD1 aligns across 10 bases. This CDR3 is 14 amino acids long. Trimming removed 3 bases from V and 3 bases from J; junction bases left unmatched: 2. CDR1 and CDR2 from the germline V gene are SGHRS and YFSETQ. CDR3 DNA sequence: TGCGCCAGCAGCTGGGGGACAGGGGAAGAGACCCAGTACTTC. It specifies CASSWGTGEETQYF.

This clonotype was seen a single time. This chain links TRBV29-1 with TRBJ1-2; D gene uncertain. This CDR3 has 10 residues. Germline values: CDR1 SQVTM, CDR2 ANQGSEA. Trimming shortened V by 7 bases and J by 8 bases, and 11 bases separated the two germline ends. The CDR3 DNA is TGCAGCGGAGGTCTATTGGGCTACACCTTC. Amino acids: CSGGLLGYTF.

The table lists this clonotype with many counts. CDR3 region: CASSQEWGGPPYEQYF. The CDR3 DNA follows: TGTGCCAGCAGCCAAGAGTGGGGGGGCCCCCCCTACGAGCAGTACTTC. The V and J genes are TRBV4-2 and TRBJ2-7, with D maybe TRBD2 (7 bases). The CDR3 totals 16 residues. Germline values: CDR1 LGHNA, CDR2 YNFKEQ. The ends were cut back, 0 bases at V and 2 bases at J, with 14 bases in the middle.

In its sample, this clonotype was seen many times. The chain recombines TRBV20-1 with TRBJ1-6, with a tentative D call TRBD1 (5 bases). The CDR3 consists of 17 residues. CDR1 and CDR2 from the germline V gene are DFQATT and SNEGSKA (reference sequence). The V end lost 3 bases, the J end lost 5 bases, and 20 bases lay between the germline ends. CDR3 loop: CSASPPGGSLNNSPLHF. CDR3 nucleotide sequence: TGCAGTGCTAGTCCTCCGGGGGGGTCGCTAAATAATTCACCCCTCCACTTT.

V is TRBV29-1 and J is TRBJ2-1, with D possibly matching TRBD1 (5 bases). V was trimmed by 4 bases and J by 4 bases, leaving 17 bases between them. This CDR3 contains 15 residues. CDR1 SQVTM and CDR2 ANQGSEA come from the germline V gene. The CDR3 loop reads CSVAGGHSQYNEQFF. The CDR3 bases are TGCAGCGTTGCAGGTGGACATTCCCAATACAATGAGCAGTTCTTC.

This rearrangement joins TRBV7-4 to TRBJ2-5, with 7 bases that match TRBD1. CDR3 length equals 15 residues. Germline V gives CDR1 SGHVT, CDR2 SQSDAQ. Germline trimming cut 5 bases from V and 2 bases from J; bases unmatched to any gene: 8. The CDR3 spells CASSPPRQGQETQYF. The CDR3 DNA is TGTGCCAGCAGCCCTCCTCGACAGGGTCAAGAGACCCAGTACTTC. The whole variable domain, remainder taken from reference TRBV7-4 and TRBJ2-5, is GAGVSQSPRYKVAKRGRDVALRCDSISGHVTLYWYRQTLGQGSEVLTYSQSDAQRDKSGRPSGRFSAERPERSVSTLKIQRTEQGDSAVYLCASSPPRQGQETQYFGPGTRLLVL.

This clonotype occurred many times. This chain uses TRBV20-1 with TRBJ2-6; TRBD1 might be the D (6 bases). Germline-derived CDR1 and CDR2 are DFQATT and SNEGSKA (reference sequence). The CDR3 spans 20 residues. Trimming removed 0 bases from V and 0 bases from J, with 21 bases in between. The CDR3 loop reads CSARDATGTTFYSGANVLTF. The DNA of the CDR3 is TGCAGTGCTAGAGATGCCACCGGGACAACCTTTTACTCTGGGGCCAACGTCCTGACTTTC.

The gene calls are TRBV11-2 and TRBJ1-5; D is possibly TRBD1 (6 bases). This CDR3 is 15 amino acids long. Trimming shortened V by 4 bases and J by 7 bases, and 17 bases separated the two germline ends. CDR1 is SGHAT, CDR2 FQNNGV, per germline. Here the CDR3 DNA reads TGTGCCAGCAGCTCAGGCCCGCAGGGGATCCAGCCCCAGCATTTT. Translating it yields CASSSGPQGIQPQHF.

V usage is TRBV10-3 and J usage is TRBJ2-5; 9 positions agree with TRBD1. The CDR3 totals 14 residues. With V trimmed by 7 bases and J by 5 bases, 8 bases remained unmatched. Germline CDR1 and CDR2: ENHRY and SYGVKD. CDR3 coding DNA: TGTGCCATCACTGGACAGGGGCAGGGGGAGACCCAGTACTTC. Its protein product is CAITGQGQGETQYF.

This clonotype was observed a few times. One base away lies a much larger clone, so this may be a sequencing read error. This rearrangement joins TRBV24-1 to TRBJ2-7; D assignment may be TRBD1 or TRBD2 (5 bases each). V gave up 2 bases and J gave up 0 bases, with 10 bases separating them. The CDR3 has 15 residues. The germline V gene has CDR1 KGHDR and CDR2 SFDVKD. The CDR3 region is CATSDWAGASYEQYF. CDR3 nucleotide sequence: TGTGCCACCAGTGATTGGGCCGGGGCCTCCTACGAGCAGTACTTC.

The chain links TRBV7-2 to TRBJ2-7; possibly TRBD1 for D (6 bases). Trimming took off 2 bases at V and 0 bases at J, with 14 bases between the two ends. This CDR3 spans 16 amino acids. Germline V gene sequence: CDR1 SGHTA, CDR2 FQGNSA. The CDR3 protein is CASSLRGQSSSYEQYF. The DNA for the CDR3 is TGTGCCAGCAGCTTACGCGGACAGTCAAGCTCCTACGAGCAGTACTTC.

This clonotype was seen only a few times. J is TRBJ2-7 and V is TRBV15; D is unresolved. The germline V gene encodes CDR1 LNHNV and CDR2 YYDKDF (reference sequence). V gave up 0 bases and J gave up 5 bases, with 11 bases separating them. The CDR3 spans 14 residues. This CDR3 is CATSRDFLGDEQYF. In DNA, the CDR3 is TGTGCCACCAGCAGAGATTTCCTCGGCGACGAGCAGTACTTC. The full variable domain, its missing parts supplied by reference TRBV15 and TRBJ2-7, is DAMVIQNPRYQVTQFGKPVTLSCSQTLNHNVMYWYQQKSSQAPKLLFHYYDKDFNNEADTPDNFQSRRPNTSFCFLDIRSPGLGDTAMYLCATSRDFLGDEQYFGPGTRLTVT.

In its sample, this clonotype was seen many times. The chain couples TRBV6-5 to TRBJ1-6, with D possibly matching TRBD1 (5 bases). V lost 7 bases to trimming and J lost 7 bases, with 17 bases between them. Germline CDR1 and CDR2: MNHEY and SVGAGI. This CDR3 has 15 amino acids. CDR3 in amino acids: CASTSMWGSNSPLHF. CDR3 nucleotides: TGTGCCAGCACCTCAATGTGGGGCTCAAATTCACCCCTCCACTTT.

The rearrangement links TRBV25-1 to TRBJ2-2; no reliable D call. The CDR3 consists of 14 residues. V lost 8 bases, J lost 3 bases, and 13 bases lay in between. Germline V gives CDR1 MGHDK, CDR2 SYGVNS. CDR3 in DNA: TGTGCCAGCTGGGGTACTACGTACACCGGGGAGCTGTTTTTT. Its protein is CASWGTTYTGELFF.

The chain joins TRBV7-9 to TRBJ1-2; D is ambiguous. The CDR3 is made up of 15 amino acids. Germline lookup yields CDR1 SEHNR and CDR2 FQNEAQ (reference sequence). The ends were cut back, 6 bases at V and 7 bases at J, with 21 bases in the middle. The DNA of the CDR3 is TGTGCCAGCAGAAGGGTTGCGGTTAAGACGTCTGGCTACACCTTC. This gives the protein CASRRVAVKTSGYTF.

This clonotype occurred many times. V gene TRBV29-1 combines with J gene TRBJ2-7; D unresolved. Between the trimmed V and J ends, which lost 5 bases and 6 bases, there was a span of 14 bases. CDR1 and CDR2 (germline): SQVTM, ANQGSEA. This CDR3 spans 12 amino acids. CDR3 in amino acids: CSVRPSLGEQYF. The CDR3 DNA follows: TGCAGCGTTCGCCCCTCTCTGGGCGAGCAGTACTTC.

CDR3 DNA sequence: TGTGCCAGCAGTTCGTCCCGGATGAGGGGGTGGGGCTACACCTTC. Encoded protein: CASSSSRMRGWGYTF. V gene TRBV28 combines with J gene TRBJ1-2, with a possible D match to TRBD1 (6 bases). CDR3 length equals 15 residues. Germline assignment: CDR1 MDHEN and CDR2 SYDVKM. The V end lost 4 bases, the J end lost 8 bases, and 20 bases lay between the germline ends.

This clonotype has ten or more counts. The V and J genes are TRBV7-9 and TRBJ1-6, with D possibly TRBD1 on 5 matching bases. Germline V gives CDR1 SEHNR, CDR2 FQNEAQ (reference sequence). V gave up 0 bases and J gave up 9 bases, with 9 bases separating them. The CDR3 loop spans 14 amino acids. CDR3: CASSLAGTGSPLHF. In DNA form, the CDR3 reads TGTGCCAGCAGCTTAGCGGGGACGGGTTCACCCCTCCACTTT. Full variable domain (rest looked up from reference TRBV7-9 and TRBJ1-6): DTGVSQNPRHKITKRGQNVTFRCDPISEHNRLYWYRQTLGQGPEFLTYFQNEAQLEKSRLLSDRFSAERPKGSFSTLEIQRTEQGDSAMYLCASSLAGTGSPLHFGNGTRLTVT.

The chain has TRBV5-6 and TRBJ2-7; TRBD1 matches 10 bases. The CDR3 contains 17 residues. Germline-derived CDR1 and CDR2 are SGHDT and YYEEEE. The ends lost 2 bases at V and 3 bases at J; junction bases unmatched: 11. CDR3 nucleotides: TGTGCCAGCAGCTTTGACCTATCGGGACAGGGGAACTACGAGCAGTACTTC. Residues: CASSFDLSGQGNYEQYF. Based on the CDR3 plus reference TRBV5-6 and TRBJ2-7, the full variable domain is DAGVTQSPTHLIKTRGQQVTLRCSPKSGHDTVSWYQQALGQGPQFIFQYYEEEERQRGNFPDRFSGHQFPNYSSELNVNALLLGDSALYLCASSFDLSGQGNYEQYFGPGTRLTVT.

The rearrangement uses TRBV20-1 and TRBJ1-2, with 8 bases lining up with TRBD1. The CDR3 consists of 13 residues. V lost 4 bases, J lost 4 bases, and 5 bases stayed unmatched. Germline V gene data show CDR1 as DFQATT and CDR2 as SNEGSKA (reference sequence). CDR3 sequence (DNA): TGCAGTGCTATTGACAGGGGATCCTATGGCTACACCTTC. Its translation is CSAIDRGSYGYTF.

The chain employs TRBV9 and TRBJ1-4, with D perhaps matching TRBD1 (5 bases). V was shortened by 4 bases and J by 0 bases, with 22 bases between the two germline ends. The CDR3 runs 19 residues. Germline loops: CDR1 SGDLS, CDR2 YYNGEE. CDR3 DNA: TGTGCCAGCAGCATAAGGGCTAGCGGGGGGGTTGCAACTAATGAAAAACTGTTTTTT. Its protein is CASSIRASGGVATNEKLFF.

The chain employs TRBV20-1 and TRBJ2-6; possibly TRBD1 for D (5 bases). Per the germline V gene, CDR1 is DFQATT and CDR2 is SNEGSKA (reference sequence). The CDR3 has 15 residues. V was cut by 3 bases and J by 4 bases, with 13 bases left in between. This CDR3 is CSASPGLEGANVLTF. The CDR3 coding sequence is TGCAGTGCTAGCCCAGGGCTGGAAGGGGCCAACGTCCTGACTTTC.

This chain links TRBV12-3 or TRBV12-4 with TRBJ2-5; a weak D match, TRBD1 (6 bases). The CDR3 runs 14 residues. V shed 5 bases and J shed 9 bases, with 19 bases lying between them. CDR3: CASSPQGGRRPQYF. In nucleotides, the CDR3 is TGTGCCAGCAGTCCACAGGGTGGGCGTAGGCCCCAGTACTTC.

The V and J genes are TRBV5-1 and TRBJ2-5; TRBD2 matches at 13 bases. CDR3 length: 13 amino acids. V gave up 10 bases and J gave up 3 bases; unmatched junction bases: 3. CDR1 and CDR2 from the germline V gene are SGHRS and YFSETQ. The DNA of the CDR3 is TGCGCCCAGACTAGCGGGGGGAAAGAGACCCAGTACTTC. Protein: CAQTSGGKETQYF.